A single sample gave rise to the 2 T cell receptor beta chains below, sequenced in a study of T cells in Graves' hyperthyroidism and ophthalmopathy. TCR beta CDR3 region amplification was performed from RNA transcripts. The study used the HTBI primer set for a first-round RT-PCR of the TCR CDR3. TCRdb re-called the multiplex PCR reads through MiXCR, storing one row per CDR3 protein. The sample records 800,000 or so distinct CDR3 sequences, roughly 40% being singletons. The sequencing input was blood. These receptors were taken from a man younger than 35 with Graves' hyperthyroidism.

Details on this clonotype: Just one base apart from a much larger clone, this may be a read error. The V call is TRBV7-9, the J call TRBJ2-5; D is unresolved. This CDR3 comprises 11 residues. CDR1 is SEHNR and CDR2 is FQNEAQ in the germline V gene (reference sequence). Trimming took 5 bases from V and 7 from J, leaving 8 bases between them. CDR3 sequence (DNA): TGTGCCAGCAGCCCCTTAGGGACCCAGTACTTC. This translates into CASSPLGTQYF.

V gene TRBV2 combines with J gene TRBJ2-7, with a weak D call TRBD2 (5 bases). Between the trimmed V and J ends, which lost 6 bases and 4 bases, there was a span of 19 bases. CDR1 and CDR2 from the germline V gene are SNHLY and FYNNEI. The CDR3 consists of 15 residues. The CDR3 bases are TGTGCCAGCAGATTGTCGGGATACCCTCTATACGAGCAGTACTTC. As protein: CASRLSGYPLYEQYF.